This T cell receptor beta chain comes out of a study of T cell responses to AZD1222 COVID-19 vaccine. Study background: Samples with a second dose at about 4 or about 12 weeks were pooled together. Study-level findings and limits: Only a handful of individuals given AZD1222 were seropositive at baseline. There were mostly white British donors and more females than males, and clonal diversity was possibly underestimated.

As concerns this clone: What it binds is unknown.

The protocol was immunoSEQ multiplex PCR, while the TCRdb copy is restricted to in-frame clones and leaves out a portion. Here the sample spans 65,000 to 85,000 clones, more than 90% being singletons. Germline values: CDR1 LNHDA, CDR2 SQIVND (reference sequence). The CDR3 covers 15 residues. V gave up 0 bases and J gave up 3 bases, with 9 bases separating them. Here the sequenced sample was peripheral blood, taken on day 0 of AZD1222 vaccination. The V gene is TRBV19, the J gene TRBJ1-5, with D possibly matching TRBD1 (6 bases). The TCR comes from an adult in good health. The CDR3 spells CASSIDWGPNQPQHF. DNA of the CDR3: TGTGCCAGTAGTATAGATTGGGGGCCCAATCAGCCCCAGCATTTT.